A selection of T cell receptor beta chains follows, all from one sample in a study of shared clonotypes between healthy human individuals. Here immunoSEQ multiplex PCR was the method, and the copy in TCRdb shows in-frame clones only, minus some. The repertoire includes 2,500,000 or so clones, approximately 90% of them detected once, and around 0.35% sits in the top ten. The sequenced sample was naive CD4+ T cells from PBMCs. The receptors originated from a man younger than 30 in good health. Some clones in this sample may be carry-over from other donors' samples. Each CDR3 is given with its conserved first and last residue. The D gene is left open where the match is weak. The size field is filled for only some rows; it gives once, few, many or a size class.

few	14	TRBV2	TRBJ1-2	TRBD1	TGTGCCAGCAGTGCTTCCGGGACAGGGTATGGCTACACCTTC	CASSASGTGYGYTF
-	18	TRBV11-2	TRBJ2-1	TRBD2	TGTGCCAGCAGCTTAGCGTGGGGGGGGCTAGCGGGAGTGGGTGAGCAGTTCTTC	CASSLAWGGLAGVGEQFF
few	15	TRBV5-1	TRBJ1-1	-	TGCGCCAGCAGCTTGCATCAGGGATCGGGCACTGAAGCTTTCTTT	CASSLHQGSGTEAFF
-	14	TRBV6-1	TRBJ2-3	TRBD1	TGTGCCAGCAGTGAGGGTCTAGGGGGCTATACGCAGTATTTT	CASSEGLGGYTQYF
-	14	TRBV2	TRBJ2-1	TRBD2	TGTGCCAGCAAATCACTAGCGGGAAACAATGAGCAGTTCTTC	CASKSLAGNNEQFF
-	16	TRBV2	TRBJ2-5	-	TGTGCCAGCAGTGAAGCGCCGGGGTTCGGCCCAGAGACCCAGTACTTC	CASSEAPGFGPETQYF
few	13	TRBV5-1	TRBJ2-7	TRBD1	TGCGCCAGCAGCACGGGACAGGTATCGGGGCAGTACTTC	CASSTGQVSGQYF
-	13	TRBV29-1	TRBJ2-1	TRBD2	TGCAGCGTTGTGACTAGCGTCTACAATGAGCAGTTCTTC	CSVVTSVYNEQFF
-	14	TRBV10-1	TRBJ2-1	TRBD2	TGCGCCAGCAGTCTAGCGGGATATGGGAATGAGCAGTTCTTC	CASSLAGYGNEQFF
-	12	TRBV7-2	TRBJ2-7	-	TGTGCCAGCAGCCAGTTTGCCTACGAGCAGTACTTC	CASSQFAYEQYF
-	13	TRBV2	TRBJ2-2	TRBD2	TGTGCCACGGGGCTAGCGGAGGCCGGGGAGCTGTTTTTT	CATGLAEAGELFF
-	13	TRBV30	TRBJ2-2	TRBD1	TGTGCCTGGAGTAAACAGGGGCACGGGGAGCTGTTTTTT	CAWSKQGHGELFF
-	16	TRBV28	TRBJ2-5	TRBD2	TGTGCCAGCAGCTTCGGACTAGCGGGTTCCCAAGAGACCCAGTACTTC	CASSFGLAGSQETQYF
-	14	TRBV29-1	TRBJ2-1	-	TGCAGCGTTCTCGCGGGGAGGACCTACAATGAGCAGTTCTTC	CSVLAGRTYNEQFF
-	14	TRBV28	TRBJ2-4	-	TGTGCCAGCAGTCAGGGGCTAGCCAAAAACATTCAGTACTTC	CASSQGLAKNIQYF
-	14	TRBV18	TRBJ1-5	-	TGTGCCAGCTCATCCTTCCAGGGCAATCAGCCCCAGCATTTT	CASSSFQGNQPQHF
-	14	TRBV11-3	TRBJ2-7	-	TGTGCCAGCAGCTTAGAAGGCAGGGACTACGAGCAGTACTTC	CASSLEGRDYEQYF
-	15	TRBV5-1	TRBJ1-2	-	TGCGCCAGCAGCCGCGTTCAGGGGCCTGTAGGTAGCTACACCTTC	CASSRVQGPVGSYTF
-	15	TRBV5-1	TRBJ2-1	-	TGCGCCAGCAGCTTGGGTCTTCGGCCCTACAATGAGCAGTTCTTC	CASSLGLRPYNEQFF
-	14	TRBV27	TRBJ2-7	-	TGTGCCAGCAGTTCCCGTCAGGGATTTGACGAGCAGTACTTC	CASSSRQGFDEQYF
-	14	TRBV19	TRBJ1-2	TRBD1	TGTGCCAGTAGTATCGCAGGGGACAGCTATGGCTACACCTTC	CASSIAGDSYGYTF
once	15	TRBV6-5	TRBJ2-3	-	TGTGCCAGCAGCCCCTCAGGGCGCAGCACAGATACGCAGTATTTT	CASSPSGRSTDTQYF
-	13	TRBV30	TRBJ1-1	-	TGTGCCTGGAGTGGAGGGAGGAACACTGAAGCTTTCTTT	CAWSGGRNTEAFF
-	14	TRBV18	TRBJ2-7	-	TGTGCCAGCTCACCACCGGGGCGGTCATTCGAGCAGTACTTC	CASSPPGRSFEQYF
-	11	TRBV20-1	TRBJ2-7	-	TGCAGGGCGAGGGGACCCTACGAGCAGTACTTC	CRARGPYEQYF
-	15	TRBV30	TRBJ2-7	TRBD1	TGTGCCTGGGTGGGCCGGGACAGGGATGGGTACGAGCAGTACTTC	CAWVGRDRDGYEQYF
-	14	TRBV30	TRBJ1-2	-	TGTGCCTGGAGTGTTCTTCGCGGCGGGAATGGCTACACCTTC	CAWSVLRGGNGYTF
-	15	TRBV5-1	TRBJ2-7	-	TGCGCCAGCAGCCTGTTGACAGGATCTTCCTACGAGCAGTACTTC	CASSLLTGSSYEQYF
-	15	TRBV9	TRBJ2-3	-	TGTGCCAGCAGCGTAGTGGGCGGCAGCACAGATACGCAGTATTTT	CASSVVGGSTDTQYF
-	12	TRBV29-1	TRBJ2-7	-	TGCAGCGTCCGCAGTAGGAGGAACGAGCAGTACTTC	CSVRSRRNEQYF
-	18	TRBV6-7	TRBJ2-5	-	TGTGCCAGCAGTTACTCGAAGGGGACTGGGAAGTACCAAGAGACCCAGTACTTC	CASSYSKGTGKYQETQYF
-	16	TRBV25-1	TRBJ2-1	TRBD2	TGTGCCAGCAGCGGGCCCGGACTAGCGGGTAACAATGAGCAGTTCTTC	CASSGPGLAGNNEQFF
-	18	TRBV5-1	TRBJ1-3	-	TGCGCCAGCAGCCGGACCGGGACTGAGAATTACTCTGGAAACACCATATATTTT	CASSRTGTENYSGNTIYF
-	14	TRBV27	TRBJ1-3	TRBD1	TGTGCCAGCAGCCAGACAGGGGCTGGAAACACCATATATTTT	CASSQTGAGNTIYF
-	15	TRBV7-2	TRBJ2-6	TRBD1	TGTGCCAGCAGCGACAGGGTCACCGGGGCCAACGTCCTGACTTTC	CASSDRVTGANVLTF